The T cell receptor beta chain under discussion was sequenced for a study of early T cells in non-severe SARS-CoV-2 infection. Study summary: Whole-blood bulk RNA, unsorted, was sequenced, and chains were unpaired. Whole-study results and caveats: Private and CD4 specificities were missed by VDJdb matching, skewed to anti-spike CD8.

Notes on this clonotype: The antigen is undetermined.

cDNA molecules, individually, were tagged with unique molecular identifiers. TCRdb re-analysed the 5' RACE reads in MiXCR, keeping a single row per CDR3 protein. This table holds about 71,000 distinct CDR3 sequences, around an eighth found once. CDR3 length equals 15 residues. Germline loops: CDR1 SGHRS, CDR2 YFSETQ. V lost 4 bases to trimming and J lost 0 bases, with 11 bases between them. The clonotype comes from an adult who was a healthcare worker with PCR-confirmed SARS-CoV-2 infection or an uninfected control (not recorded which). This sequence joins TRBV5-1 and TRBJ1-3; D is unresolved. Material: whole blood, obtained at baseline. CDR3 region: CASSPGRSSGNTIYF. In DNA, the CDR3 is TGCGCCAGCAGCCCTGGACGGTCCTCTGGAAACACCATATATTTT.